The next 12 T cell receptor beta chains were all read from a single sample in a study of blood T cells in healthy people across ages. PCR was performed a second time for about 7 to 11 cycles using a sample-barcoded 5' primer and a J-beta primer mix. In TCRdb, the 5' RACE reads were re-called with MiXCR into one record per CDR3 protein. The sample gives about 1.4 million distinct CDR3 sequences, 45% to 70% of which show up once; about 6.7% is in the top ten. The material sequenced was blood. These receptors came from a man aged 18 to 29 in good health.

This clonotype was counted many times. The gene calls are TRBV20-1 and TRBJ2-2; D unresolved. The CDR3 runs 15 residues. Germline CDR1 reads DFQATT; CDR2 reads SNEGSKA (reference sequence). Trimming cost V 0 bases and J 3 bases, with 11 bases left between them. CDR3 nucleotides: TGCAGTGCTAGAGATTTAACGGCAGACACCGGGGAGCTGTTTTTT. Residues: CSARDLTADTGELFF.

In DNA form, the CDR3 reads TGTGCCAGCACTACACAGCGAACAGCTGAAAAACTGTTTTTT. This gives the protein CASTTQRTAEKLFF. This chain links TRBV6-1 with TRBJ1-4; D uncertain. Germline-derived CDR1 and CDR2 are MNHNS and SASEGT. This CDR3 is built from 14 residues. V was cut by 7 bases and J by 7 bases, with 16 bases left in between.

The chain uses TRBV29-1 and TRBJ2-2; TRBD2 matches at 9 bases. After removal of 1 base from V and 2 bases from J, the junction contained 8 bases not matched to a gene. CDR3 size: 17 residues. The germline V gene has CDR1 SQVTM and CDR2 ANQGSEA. The CDR3 is CSVEVLRTSVNTGELFF. Written as DNA, the CDR3 is TGCAGCGTTGAAGTGCTACGGACTAGCGTTAACACCGGGGAGCTGTTTTTT.

The gene calls are TRBV4-2 and TRBJ1-6; D unclear. CDR1 is LGHNA, CDR2 YNFKEQ, per germline. V shed 0 bases and J shed 4 bases, with 10 bases lying between them. This CDR3 region has 16 residues. CDR3 DNA sequence: TGTGCCAGCAGCCAAGAGGATTGGGGATATAATTCACCCCTCCACTTT. This codes for CASSQEDWGYNSPLHF.

The rearrangement uses TRBV7-2 and TRBJ2-5, with 7 bases fitting TRBD1. This CDR3 spans 15 amino acids. J lost 1 base, V lost 5 bases, and 7 bases had no gene match. The germline gives CDR1 SGHTA, CDR2 FQGNSA. Here the CDR3 reads CASSPGGQFQETQYF. In nucleotides, the CDR3 is TGTGCCAGCAGCCCAGGGGGACAGTTCCAAGAGACCCAGTACTTC.

This clonotype showed up just a few times. The V and J genes are TRBV29-1 and TRBJ2-7; 7 bases are a match to TRBD2. The V gene end was trimmed by 4 bases and the J gene end by 0 bases; junction bases not matched to a gene: 12. The CDR3 length is 16 residues. The germline CDR1 and CDR2 sequences are SQVTM and ANQGSEA. The DNA of the CDR3 is TGCAGCGTTGCAGTACCCAGCGGGACCAGCTCCTACGAGCAGTACTTC. As protein: CSVAVPSGTSSYEQYF.

In its sample, this clonotype was seen a few times. The V and J genes are TRBV4-1 and TRBJ2-3, with D unresolved. The CDR3 extends over 12 amino acids. Germline V lookup: CDR1 MGHRA, CDR2 YSYEKL. Trimming took 4 bases from V and 7 from J, leaving 9 bases between them. The CDR3 nucleotides read TGCGCCAGCAGCCCGACGGTCCATACGCAGTATTTT. Translating it yields CASSPTVHTQYF.

The J gene is TRBJ2-3, the V gene TRBV4-1, with TRBD1 matching 9 bases. V shed 3 bases and J 5 bases; nucleotides not matched to a gene: 3. The germline gives CDR1 MGHRA, CDR2 YSYEKL. This CDR3 region has 14 residues. DNA for the CDR3: TGCGCCAGCAGCCACCGGACAGGGGAAGATACGCAGTATTTT. It translates to CASSHRTGEDTQYF.

The CDR3 region has the DNA TGTGCCTCCCAAGCGAGACGCAATTACGAGCAGTACTTC. It codes for CASQARRNYEQYF. This chain uses TRBV6-2 or TRBV6-3 with TRBJ2-1; D not resolved. With the DNA end fitting TRBJ2-7 better, the J assignment may be wrong. This CDR3 has 13 residues. Germline assignment: CDR1 MNHEY and CDR2 SVGEGT.

This rearrangement joins TRBV7-2 to TRBJ2-1; D gene unclear. Germline values: CDR1 SGHTA, CDR2 FQGNSA. This CDR3 has 14 amino acids. With 0 bases removed from V and 8 bases from J, the gap between germline ends came to 11 bases. CDR3 amino acids: CASSLASRLDEQFF. CDR3 nucleotides: TGTGCCAGCAGCTTAGCGTCCAGGTTGGATGAGCAGTTCTTC.

This clonotype has a handful of counts. V gene TRBV6-5 combines with J gene TRBJ2-5; 7 bases are shared with TRBD1. The tail of the sequence fits TRBJ2-7 better, so the J call may be wrong. Germline values: CDR1 MNHEY, CDR2 SVGAGI. This CDR3 comprises 14 residues. The CDR3 loop is CASSKGQTPYEQYF. The CDR3, as DNA: TGTGCCAGCAGTAAGGGACAGACCCCCTACGAGCAGTACTTC.

V gene TRBV3-1 combines with J gene TRBJ2-7; possibly TRBD1 for D (6 bases). V was clipped by 4 bases and J by 4 bases, with 14 bases between them. CDR1 LGHDT and CDR2 YNNKEL come from the germline V gene (reference sequence). There are 14 residues in the CDR3. Here the CDR3 DNA reads TGTGCCAGCAGCCCGAAGTTGACAGGTTACGAGCAGTACTTC. Its translation: CASSPKLTGYEQYF.